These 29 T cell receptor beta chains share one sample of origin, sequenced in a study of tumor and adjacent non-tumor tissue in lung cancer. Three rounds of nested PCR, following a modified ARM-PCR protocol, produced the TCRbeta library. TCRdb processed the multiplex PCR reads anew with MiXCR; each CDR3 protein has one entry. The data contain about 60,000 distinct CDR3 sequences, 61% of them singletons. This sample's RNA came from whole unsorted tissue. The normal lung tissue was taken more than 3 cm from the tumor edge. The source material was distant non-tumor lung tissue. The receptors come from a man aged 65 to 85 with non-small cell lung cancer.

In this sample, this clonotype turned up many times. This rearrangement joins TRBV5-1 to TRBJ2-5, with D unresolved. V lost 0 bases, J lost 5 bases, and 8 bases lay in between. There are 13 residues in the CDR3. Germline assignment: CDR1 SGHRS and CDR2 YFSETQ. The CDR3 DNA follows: TGCGCCAGCAGCTTGGAGCCGGCGGAGACCCAGTACTTC. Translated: CASSLEPAETQYF. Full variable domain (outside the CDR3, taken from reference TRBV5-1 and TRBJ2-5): KAGVTQTPRYLIKTRGQQVTLSCSPISGHRSVSWYQQTPGQGLQFLFEYFSETQRNKGNFPGRFSGRQFSNSRSEMNVSTLELGDSALYLCASSLEPAETQYFGPGTRLLVL.

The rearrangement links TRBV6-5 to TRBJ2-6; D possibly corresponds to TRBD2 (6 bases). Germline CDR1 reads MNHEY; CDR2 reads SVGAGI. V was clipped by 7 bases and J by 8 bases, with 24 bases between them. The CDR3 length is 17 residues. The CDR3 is CASTSIYRGIRPNVLTF. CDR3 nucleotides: TGTGCCAGCACTTCCATATATCGGGGGATCAGGCCCAACGTCCTGACTTTC.

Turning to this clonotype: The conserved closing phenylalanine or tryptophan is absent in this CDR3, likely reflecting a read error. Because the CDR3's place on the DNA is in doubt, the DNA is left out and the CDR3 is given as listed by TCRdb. This chain's CDR3 is CASSLTGQPSDFL. The rearrangement links TRBV5-6 to TRBJ2-7; TRBD2 was called by the table and not checked on the DNA. The CDR3 extends over 13 residues, inclusive of both ends. Germline V gene lookup returns CDR1 SGHDT and CDR2 YYEEEE.

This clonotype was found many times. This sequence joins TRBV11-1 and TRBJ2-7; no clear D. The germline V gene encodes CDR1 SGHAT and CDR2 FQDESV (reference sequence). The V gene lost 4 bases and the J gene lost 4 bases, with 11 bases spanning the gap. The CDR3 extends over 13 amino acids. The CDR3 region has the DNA TGTGCCAGCAGCTCCCGAGGAGATTACGAGCAGTACTTC. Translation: CASSSRGDYEQYF.

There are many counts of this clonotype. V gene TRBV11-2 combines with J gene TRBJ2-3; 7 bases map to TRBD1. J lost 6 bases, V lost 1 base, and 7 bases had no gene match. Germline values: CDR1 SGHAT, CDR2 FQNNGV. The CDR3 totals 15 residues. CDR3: CASSLAGGRRDTQYF. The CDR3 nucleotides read TGTGCCAGCAGCTTAGCAGGGGGAAGGAGGGATACGCAGTATTTT.

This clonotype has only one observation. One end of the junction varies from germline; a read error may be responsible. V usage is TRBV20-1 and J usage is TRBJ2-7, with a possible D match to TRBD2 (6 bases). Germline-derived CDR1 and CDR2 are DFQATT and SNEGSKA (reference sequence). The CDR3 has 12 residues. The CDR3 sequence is CSPRDLRGEEYF. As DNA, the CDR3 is TGCAGTCCTAGAGATCTGCGGGGCGAGGAGTACTTC.

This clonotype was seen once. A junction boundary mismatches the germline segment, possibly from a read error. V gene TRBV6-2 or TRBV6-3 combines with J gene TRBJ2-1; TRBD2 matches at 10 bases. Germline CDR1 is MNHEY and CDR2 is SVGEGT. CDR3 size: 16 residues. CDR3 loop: CGSSRITSGVTNEQFF. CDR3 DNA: TGTGGCAGCAGCCGAATAACTAGCGGGGTTACAAATGAGCAGTTCTTC.

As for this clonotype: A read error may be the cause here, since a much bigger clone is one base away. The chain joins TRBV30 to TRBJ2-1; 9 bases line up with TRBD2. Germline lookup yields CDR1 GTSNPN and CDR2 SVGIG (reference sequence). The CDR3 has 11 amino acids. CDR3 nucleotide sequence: TGTGTCTGGGGGGTTAGCGGGAGCCCGTTCTTC. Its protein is CVWGVSGSPFF.

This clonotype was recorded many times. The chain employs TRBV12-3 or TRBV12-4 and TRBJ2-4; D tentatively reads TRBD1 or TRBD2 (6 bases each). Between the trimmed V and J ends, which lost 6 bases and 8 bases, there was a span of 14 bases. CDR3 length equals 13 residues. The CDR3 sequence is CASSPGAGDIQYF. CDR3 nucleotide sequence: TGTGCCAGCAGCCCGGGGGCCGGGGACATTCAGTACTTC.

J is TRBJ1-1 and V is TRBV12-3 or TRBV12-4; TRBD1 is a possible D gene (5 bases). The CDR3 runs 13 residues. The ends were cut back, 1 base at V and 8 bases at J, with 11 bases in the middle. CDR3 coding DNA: TGTGCCAGCAGTTTAGTCCGGGGCTGCGAAGCTTTCTTT. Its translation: CASSLVRGCEAFF.

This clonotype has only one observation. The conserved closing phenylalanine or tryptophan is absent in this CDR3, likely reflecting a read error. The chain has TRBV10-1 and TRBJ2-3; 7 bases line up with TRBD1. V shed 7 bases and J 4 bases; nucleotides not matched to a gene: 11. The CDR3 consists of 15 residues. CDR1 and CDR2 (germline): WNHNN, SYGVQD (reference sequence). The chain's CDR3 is CASTDFGTEADTQYL. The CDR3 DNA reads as TGCGCCAGCACTGATTTCGGGACAGAGGCAGATACGCAGTATCTT.

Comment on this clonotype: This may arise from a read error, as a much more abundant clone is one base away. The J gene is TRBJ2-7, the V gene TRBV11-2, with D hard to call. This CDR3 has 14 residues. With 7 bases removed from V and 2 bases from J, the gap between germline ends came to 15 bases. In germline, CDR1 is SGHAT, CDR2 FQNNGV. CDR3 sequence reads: CASTFTDAAYEQYF. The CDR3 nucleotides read TGTGCCAGCACTTTCACGGACGCTGCCTACGAGCAGTACTTC.

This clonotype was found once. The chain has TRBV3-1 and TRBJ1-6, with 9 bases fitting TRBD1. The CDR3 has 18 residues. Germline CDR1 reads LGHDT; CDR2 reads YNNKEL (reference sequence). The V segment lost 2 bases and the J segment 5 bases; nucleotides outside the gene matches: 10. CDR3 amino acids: CASSQHVGTGSNNSPLHF. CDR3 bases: TGTGCCAGCAGCCAACACGTCGGGACAGGGTCTAATAATTCACCCCTCCACTTT.

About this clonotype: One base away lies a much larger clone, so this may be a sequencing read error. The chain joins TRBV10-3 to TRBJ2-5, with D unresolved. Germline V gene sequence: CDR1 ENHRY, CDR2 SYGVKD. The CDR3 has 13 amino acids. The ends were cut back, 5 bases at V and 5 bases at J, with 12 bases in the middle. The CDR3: CAISFGPQETQYF. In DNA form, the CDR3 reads TGTGCCATCAGTTTTGGACCACAGGAGACCCAGTACTTC.

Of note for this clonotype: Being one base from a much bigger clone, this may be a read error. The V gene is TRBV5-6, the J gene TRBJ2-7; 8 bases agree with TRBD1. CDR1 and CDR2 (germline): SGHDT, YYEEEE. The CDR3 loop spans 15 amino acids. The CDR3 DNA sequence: TGTGCCAGCAGCCAAATCAGGGGGCTTTCCTACGCGCAGTACTTC. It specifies CASSQIRGLSYAQYF.

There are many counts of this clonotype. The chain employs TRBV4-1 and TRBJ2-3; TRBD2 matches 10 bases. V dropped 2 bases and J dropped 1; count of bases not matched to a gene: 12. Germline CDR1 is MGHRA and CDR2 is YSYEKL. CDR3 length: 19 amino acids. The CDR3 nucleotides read TGCGCCAGCAGCCAACGGTTTGGGACTAGCGTATTCGGCACAGATACGCAGTATTTT. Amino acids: CASSQRFGTSVFGTDTQYF.

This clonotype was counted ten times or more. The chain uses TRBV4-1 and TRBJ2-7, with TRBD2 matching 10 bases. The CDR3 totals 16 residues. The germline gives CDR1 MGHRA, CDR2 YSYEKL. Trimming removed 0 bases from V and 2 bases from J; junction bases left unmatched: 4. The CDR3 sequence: CASSQDPLAGAYEQYF. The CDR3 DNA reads TGCGCCAGCAGCCAAGACCCCCTAGCGGGGGCCTACGAGCAGTACTTC.

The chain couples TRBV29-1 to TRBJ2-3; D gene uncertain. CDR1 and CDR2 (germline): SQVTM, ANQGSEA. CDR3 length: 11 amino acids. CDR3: CNTFRIDTQYF. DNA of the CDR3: TGCAACACCTTCCGAATAGATACGCAGTATTTT.

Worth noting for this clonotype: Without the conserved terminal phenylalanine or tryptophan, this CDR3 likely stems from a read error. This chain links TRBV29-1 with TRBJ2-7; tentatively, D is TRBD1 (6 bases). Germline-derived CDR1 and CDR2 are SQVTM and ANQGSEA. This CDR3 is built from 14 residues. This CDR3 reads CSVAGTQRSYKQYL. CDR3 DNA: TGCAGCGTTGCCGGGACACAACGCTCCTACAAGCAGTACTTA.

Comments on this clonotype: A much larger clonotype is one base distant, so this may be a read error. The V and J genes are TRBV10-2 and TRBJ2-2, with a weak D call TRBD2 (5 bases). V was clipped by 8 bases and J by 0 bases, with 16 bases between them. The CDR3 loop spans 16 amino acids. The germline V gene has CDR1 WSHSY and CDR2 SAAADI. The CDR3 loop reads CASFERDGANTGELFF. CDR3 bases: TGCGCCAGCTTTGAGAGGGATGGGGCGAACACCGGGGAGCTGTTTTTT.

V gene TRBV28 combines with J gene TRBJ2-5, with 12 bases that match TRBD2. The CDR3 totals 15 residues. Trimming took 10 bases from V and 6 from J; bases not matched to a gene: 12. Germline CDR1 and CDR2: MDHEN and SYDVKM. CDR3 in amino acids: CATEPSGRALKTQYF. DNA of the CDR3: TGTGCCACCGAACCTAGCGGGAGGGCCCTGAAGACCCAGTACTTC.

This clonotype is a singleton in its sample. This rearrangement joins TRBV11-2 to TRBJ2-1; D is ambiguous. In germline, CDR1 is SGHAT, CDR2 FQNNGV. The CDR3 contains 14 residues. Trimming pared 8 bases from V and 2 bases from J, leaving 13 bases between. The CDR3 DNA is TGTGCCAGCGGGTTAGGTTCGACCTACAATGAGCAGTTCTTC. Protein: CASGLGSTYNEQFF.

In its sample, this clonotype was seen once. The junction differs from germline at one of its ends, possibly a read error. This CDR3 is CASSDSQDSDAGELFF. The CDR3 coding sequence is TGTGCCAGCAGTGATTCACAGGATTCGGACGCCGGGGAGCTGTTTTTC. The rearrangement joins TRBV6-1 to TRBJ2-2, with D perhaps assigned TRBD1 or TRBD2 (5 bases each). This CDR3 has 16 amino acids. CDR1 is MNHNS and CDR2 is SASEGT in the germline V gene.

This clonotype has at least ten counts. The CDR3 region is CASSYGRQGGNQPQHF. The CDR3 DNA sequence: TGTGCCAGCAGTTACGGGCGGCAGGGAGGCAATCAGCCCCAGCATTTT. The rearrangement links TRBV6-6 to TRBJ1-5; possible D gene TRBD1, 5 bases. The CDR3 consists of 16 residues. Germline V gene sequence: CDR1 MNHNY, CDR2 SVGAGI (reference sequence). V lost 2 bases, J lost 2 bases, and 13 bases lay in between.

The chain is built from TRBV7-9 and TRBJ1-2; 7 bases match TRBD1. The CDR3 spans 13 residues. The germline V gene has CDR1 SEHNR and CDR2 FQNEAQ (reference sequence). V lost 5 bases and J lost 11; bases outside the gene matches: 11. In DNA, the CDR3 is TGTGCCAGCAGCAGGAACCGGGACAGTCGTTACACCTTC. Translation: CASSRNRDSRYTF.

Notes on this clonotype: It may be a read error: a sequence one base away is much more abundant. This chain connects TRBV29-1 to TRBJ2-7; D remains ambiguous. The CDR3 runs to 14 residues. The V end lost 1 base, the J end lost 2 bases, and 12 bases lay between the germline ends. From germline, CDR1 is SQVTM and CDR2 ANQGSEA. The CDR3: CSVEGTPWTYEQYF. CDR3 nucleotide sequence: TGCAGCGTTGAAGGGACGCCATGGACCTACGAGCAGTACTTC.

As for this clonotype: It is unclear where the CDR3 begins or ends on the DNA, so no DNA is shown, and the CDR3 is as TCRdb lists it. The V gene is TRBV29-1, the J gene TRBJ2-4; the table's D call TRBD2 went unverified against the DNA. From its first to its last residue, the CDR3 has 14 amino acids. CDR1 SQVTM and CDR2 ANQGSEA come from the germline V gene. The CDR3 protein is CSVGAGTAKNIKYF.

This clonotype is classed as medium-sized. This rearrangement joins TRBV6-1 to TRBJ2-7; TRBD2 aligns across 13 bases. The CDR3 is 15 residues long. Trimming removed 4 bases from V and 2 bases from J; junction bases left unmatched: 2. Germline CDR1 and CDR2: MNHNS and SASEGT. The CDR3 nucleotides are TGTGCCAGCAGTGGACTAGCGGGAGGCGCCTACGAGCAGTACTTC. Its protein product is CASSGLAGGAYEQYF.

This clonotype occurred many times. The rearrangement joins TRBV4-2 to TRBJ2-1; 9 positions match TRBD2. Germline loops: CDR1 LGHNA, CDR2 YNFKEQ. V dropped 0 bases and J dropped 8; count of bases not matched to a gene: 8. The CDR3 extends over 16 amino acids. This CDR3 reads CASSQDGLAGSDEQFF. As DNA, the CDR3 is TGTGCCAGCAGCCAAGATGGCCTAGCGGGAAGCGATGAGCAGTTCTTC.